The 20 T cell receptor beta chains in this list originate from one sample, sequenced in a study of OX40 agonist ivuxolimab in advanced cancers. TCRdb's copy holds only in-frame clones and misses some; the assay was immunoSEQ multiplex PCR. Of 65,000 to 85,000 clones listed, just over 90% were seen once; the top ten hold more than 13%. The sequences come from CD4+ or CD8+ T cells sorted from blood, collected in a trial of the OX40 agonist ivuxolimab. These receptors all come from an adult with an advanced solid tumor such as melanoma, head and neck, liver or kidney cancer.

V usage is TRBV2 and J usage is TRBJ2-5; D is perhaps TRBD1 (5 bases). CDR1 is SNHLY, CDR2 FYNNEI, per germline. This CDR3 is built from 16 residues. V dropped 2 bases and J dropped 4 bases, with 17 bases sitting between them. The CDR3, as DNA: TGTGCCAGCAGTGAACAGGGCCTCGGGTGGGTAGAGACCCAGTACTTC. It translates to CASSEQGLGWVETQYF. The whole variable domain, remainder taken from reference TRBV2 and TRBJ2-5, is EPEVTQTPSHQVTQMGQEVILRCVPISNHLYFYWYRQILGQKVEFLVSFYNNEISEKSEIFDDQFSVERPDGSNFTLKIRSTKLEDSAMYFCASSEQGLGWVETQYFGPGTRLLVL.

This chain joins TRBV27 and TRBJ1-5, with a possible D match to TRBD1 (5 bases). Germline assignment: CDR1 MNHEY and CDR2 SMNVEV (reference sequence). The CDR3 length is 16 residues. V lost 2 bases and J lost 1, with 12 bases in between. The CDR3: CASSLRGGISNQPQHF. The CDR3 DNA reads TGTGCCAGCAGTTTAAGGGGTGGGATCAGCAATCAGCCCCAGCATTTT.

A single count supports this clone. This chain uses TRBV28 with TRBJ2-7; 7 bases are a match to TRBD1. V lost 6 bases, J lost 6 bases, and 2 bases stayed unmatched. The CDR3 spans 11 residues. The germline V gene encodes CDR1 MDHEN and CDR2 SYDVKM. Here the CDR3 DNA reads TGTGCCAGCAGCCCAGGGGGCGAGCAGTACTTC. It specifies CASSPGGEQYF. The full variable domain, with the rest looked up from reference TRBV28 and TRBJ2-7, is DVKVTQSSRYLVKRTGEKVFLECVQDMDHENMFWYRQDPGLGLRLIYFSYDVKMKEKGDIPEGYSVSREKKERFSLILESASTNQTSMYLCASSPGGEQYFGPGTRLTVT.

The genes are TRBV5-1 and TRBJ2-1; perhaps TRBD1 as D (5 bases). V dropped 0 bases and J dropped 8 bases, with 9 bases sitting between them. The CDR3 is 13 amino acids. The germline V gene encodes CDR1 SGHRS and CDR2 YFSETQ. The CDR3 loop reads CASSLGWGDEQFF. DNA for the CDR3: TGCGCCAGCAGCTTGGGCTGGGGCGATGAGCAGTTCTTC.

The rearrangement links TRBV29-1 to TRBJ2-2; 8 nucleotides match TRBD2. V lost 2 bases, J lost 1 base, and 3 bases stayed unmatched. This CDR3 contains 15 residues. CDR1 and CDR2 (germline): SQVTM, ANQGSEA. DNA of the CDR3: TGCAGCGTTGAAAGAGCGGGGGTGAACACCGGGGAGCTGTTTTTT. The encoded protein is CSVERAGVNTGELFF.

This sequence joins TRBV4-1 and TRBJ2-2, with D maybe TRBD1 (6 bases). Germline values: CDR1 MGHRA, CDR2 YSYEKL. This CDR3 is 15 amino acids long. Trimming shortened V by 1 base and J by 3 bases, and 9 bases separated the two germline ends. CDR3 region: CASSQGQEHTGELFF. The CDR3 DNA reads TGCGCCAGCAGCCAAGGACAGGAGCACACCGGGGAGCTGTTTTTT.

This chain joins TRBV11-2 and TRBJ2-1; possible D gene TRBD2, 7 bases. The CDR3 has 14 amino acids. V lost 0 bases, J lost 8 bases, and 11 bases lay in between. Germline V lookup: CDR1 SGHAT, CDR2 FQNNGV. As DNA, the CDR3 is TGTGCCAGCAGCTTAGACTCCGGGGGGCATGAGCAGTTCTTC. It yields the protein CASSLDSGGHEQFF.

The V gene is TRBV7-6, the J gene TRBJ2-7, with D possibly TRBD2 on 5 matching bases. V was cut by 4 bases and J by 6 bases, with 13 bases left in between. This CDR3 region has 13 residues. Germline CDR1 SGHVS, CDR2 FNYEAQ. Here the CDR3 reads CASSSPDEGEQYF. The CDR3 bases are TGTGCCAGCAGCTCCCCTGATGAGGGCGAGCAGTACTTC.

The chain joins TRBV5-1 to TRBJ2-7, with 9 bases lining up with TRBD2. V lost 3 bases, J lost 0 bases, and 1 base stayed unmatched. This CDR3 is built from 14 residues. CDR1 and CDR2 (germline): SGHRS, YFSETQ. The CDR3 sequence is CASSSAGGSYEQYF. The CDR3 nucleotides are TGCGCCAGCAGCTCAGCGGGGGGCTCCTACGAGCAGTACTTC.

V gene TRBV6-1 combines with J gene TRBJ2-7; TRBD1 aligns across 9 bases. V shed 1 base, J shed 7 bases, and the junction held 2 bases outside the gene matches. The CDR3 runs 13 residues. Germline assignment: CDR1 MNHNS and CDR2 SASEGT. DNA for the CDR3: TGTGCCAGCAGTGAAGACAGGGGGCATGAGCAGTACTTC. It specifies CASSEDRGHEQYF.

The chain couples TRBV7-6 to TRBJ1-5; the D is unclear. This CDR3 contains 18 residues. Trimming shortened V by 1 base and J by 0 bases, and 16 bases separated the two germline ends. Germline CDR1 and CDR2: SGHVS and FNYEAQ. The CDR3 nucleotides are TGTGCCAGCAGCTTAGAGGACCGATACTCCTATAGCAATCAGCCCCAGCATTTT. Its protein product is CASSLEDRYSYSNQPQHF. The full variable domain, its missing parts supplied by reference TRBV7-6 and TRBJ1-5, is GAGVSQSPRYKVTKRGQDVALRCDPISGHVSLYWYRQALGQGPEFLTYFNYEAQQDKSGLPNDRFSAERPEGSISTLTIQRTEQRDSAMYRCASSLEDRYSYSNQPQHFGDGTRLSIL.

The V gene is TRBV29-1, the J gene TRBJ1-1; no definite D call. This CDR3 has 13 residues. Germline-derived CDR1 and CDR2 are SQVTM and ANQGSEA. The V end was cut by 4 bases, the J end by 3 bases, with 12 bases between. Here the CDR3 DNA reads TGCAGCGTTGCACCGTCCCGGGACACTGAAGCTTTCTTT. Translating it yields CSVAPSRDTEAFF.

This rearrangement joins TRBV14 to TRBJ2-7; 10 bases fit TRBD2. Germline lookup yields CDR1 SGHDN and CDR2 FVKESK. V trimming: 0 bases; J trimming: 6 bases; junction bases outside the gene matches: 5. The CDR3 sequence is 15 residues long. CDR3 residues: CASSQDRLAGVEQYF. The CDR3 DNA follows: TGTGCCAGCAGCCAAGATCGCCTAGCGGGAGTCGAGCAGTACTTC.

This sequence joins TRBV7-9 and TRBJ2-7; 7 nucleotides agree with TRBD1. This CDR3 spans 15 amino acids. The junction had 9 bases not matched to a gene; V was cut back by 5 bases and J by 2 bases. Germline V lookup: CDR1 SEHNR, CDR2 FQNEAQ (reference sequence). The DNA for the CDR3 is TGTGCCAGCAGCGATTCCAACAGGGGACCCTACGAGCAGTACTTC. Translation: CASSDSNRGPYEQYF.

This chain uses TRBV27 with TRBJ2-7; D tentatively reads TRBD1 or TRBD2 (6 bases each). V gave up 3 bases and J gave up 4 bases, with 16 bases separating them. Germline CDR1 and CDR2: MNHEY and SMNVEV (reference sequence). The CDR3 is 15 amino acids. CDR3 bases: TGTGCCAGCAGTTTTTCGGGGGCGCTTATATACGAGCAGTACTTC. Its protein product is CASSFSGALIYEQYF.

The rearrangement links TRBV19 to TRBJ2-2; 7 bases fit TRBD1. Looked up from germline, CDR1 is LNHDA and CDR2 is SQIVND (reference sequence). This CDR3 region has 15 residues. The junction had 7 bases not matched to a gene; V was cut back by 9 bases and J by 0 bases. The CDR3 DNA is TGTGCCAGCAGCCGGACAGGTTCGAACACCGGGGAGCTGTTTTTT. Translated, it gives CASSRTGSNTGELFF.

This chain uses TRBV6-5 with TRBJ1-2, with unresolved D. V lost 8 bases and J 1 base, leaving 14 bases between the germline ends. Per germline, CDR1 MNHEY and CDR2 SVGAGI. CDR3 size: 14 residues. The CDR3 nucleotides are TGTGCCAGCGCCATAAATGAGGGTAACTATGGCTACACCTTC. This codes for CASAINEGNYGYTF.

This chain uses TRBV7-6 with TRBJ1-1, with D unclear. CDR1 SGHVS and CDR2 FNYEAQ come from the germline V gene. V was shortened by 5 bases and J by 1 base, with 11 bases between the two germline ends. The CDR3 has 14 amino acids. The CDR3, as DNA: TGTGCCAGCAGCCCCCGGACGGCGAACACTGAAGCTTTCTTT. This codes for CASSPRTANTEAFF.

This clone was observed once. This chain uses TRBV4-1 with TRBJ1-1, with D perhaps TRBD1 (5 bases). CDR1 is MGHRA and CDR2 is YSYEKL in the germline V gene. The germline V and J ends were trimmed by 0 bases and 11 bases, with 13 bases remaining between them. The length of the CDR3 is 13 residues. The CDR3 bases are TGCGCCAGCAGCCAAGAAGGGCCCCGGGGGGCTTTCTTT. It codes for CASSQEGPRGAFF.

The rearrangement joins TRBV18 to TRBJ2-5; TRBD2 matches at 11 bases. Germline CDR1 and CDR2: KGHSH and LQKENI. Trimming took 4 bases from V and 5 from J; bases not matched to a gene: 6. CDR3 size: 15 residues. The CDR3 here is CASSRKGLAEETQYF. CDR3 nucleotide sequence: TGTGCCAGCTCACGAAAGGGACTAGCGGAGGAGACCCAGTACTTC.